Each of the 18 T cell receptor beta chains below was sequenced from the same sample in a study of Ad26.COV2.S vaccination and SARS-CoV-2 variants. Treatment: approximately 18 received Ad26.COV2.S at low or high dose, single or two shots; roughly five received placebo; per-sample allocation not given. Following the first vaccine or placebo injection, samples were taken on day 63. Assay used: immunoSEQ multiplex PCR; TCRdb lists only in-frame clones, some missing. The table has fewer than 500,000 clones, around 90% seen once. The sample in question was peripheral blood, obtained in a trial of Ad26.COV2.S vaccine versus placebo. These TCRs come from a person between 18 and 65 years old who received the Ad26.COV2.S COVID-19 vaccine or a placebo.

The CDR3 DNA is TGTGCCAGCAGAAAAGACAGGGGAGGAGATCAGCCCCAGCATTTT. This encodes CASRKDRGGDQPQHF. J is TRBJ1-5 and V is TRBV6-5; 8 bases match TRBD1. Per germline, CDR1 MNHEY and CDR2 SVGAGI. The CDR3 contains 15 residues. The trim removed 6 bases at V and 5 bases at J, leaving 9 bases unmatched.

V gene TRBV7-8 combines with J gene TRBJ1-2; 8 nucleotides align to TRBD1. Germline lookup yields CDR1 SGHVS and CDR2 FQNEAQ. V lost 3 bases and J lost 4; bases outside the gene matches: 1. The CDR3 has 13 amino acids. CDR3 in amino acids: CASSFTGGYGYTF. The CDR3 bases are TGTGCCAGCAGCTTCACAGGGGGCTATGGCTACACCTTC. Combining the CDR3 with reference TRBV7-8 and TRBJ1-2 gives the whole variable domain GAGVSQSPRYKVAKRGQDVALRCDPISGHVSLFWYQQALGQGPEFLTYFQNEAQLDKSGLPSDRFFAERPEGSVSTLKIQRTQQEDSAVYLCASSFTGGYGYTFGSGTRLTVV.

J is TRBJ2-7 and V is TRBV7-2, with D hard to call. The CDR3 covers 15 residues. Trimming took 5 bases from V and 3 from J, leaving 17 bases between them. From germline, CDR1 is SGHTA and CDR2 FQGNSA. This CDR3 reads CASSPNTMRVYEQYF. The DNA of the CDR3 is TGTGCCAGCAGCCCAAACACGATGAGAGTCTACGAGCAGTACTTC.

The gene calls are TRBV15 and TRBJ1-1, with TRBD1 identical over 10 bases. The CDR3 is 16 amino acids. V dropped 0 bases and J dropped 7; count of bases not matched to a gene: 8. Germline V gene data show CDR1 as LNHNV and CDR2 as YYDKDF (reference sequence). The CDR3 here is CATSRDRDRGLGEAFF. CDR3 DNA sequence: TGTGCCACCAGCAGAGACCGGGACAGGGGTCTTGGTGAAGCTTTCTTT. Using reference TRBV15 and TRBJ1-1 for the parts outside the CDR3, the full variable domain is DAMVIQNPRYQVTQFGKPVTLSCSQTLNHNVMYWYQQKSSQAPKLLFHYYDKDFNNEADTPDNFQSRRPNTSFCFLDIRSPGLGDTAMYLCATSRDRDRGLGEAFFGQGTRLTVV.

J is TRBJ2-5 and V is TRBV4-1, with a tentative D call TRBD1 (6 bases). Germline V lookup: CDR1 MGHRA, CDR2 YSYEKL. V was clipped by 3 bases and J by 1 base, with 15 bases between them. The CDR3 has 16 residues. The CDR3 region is CASSHHPGHFQETQYF. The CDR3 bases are TGCGCCAGCAGCCATCATCCGGGACACTTCCAAGAGACCCAGTACTTC.

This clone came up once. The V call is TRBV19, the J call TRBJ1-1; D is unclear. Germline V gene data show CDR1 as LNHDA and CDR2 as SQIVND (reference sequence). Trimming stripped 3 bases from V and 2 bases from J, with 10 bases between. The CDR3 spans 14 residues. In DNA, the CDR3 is TGTGCCAGTAGTATCGATGACCCTAACACTGAAGCTTTCTTT. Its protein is CASSIDDPNTEAFF.

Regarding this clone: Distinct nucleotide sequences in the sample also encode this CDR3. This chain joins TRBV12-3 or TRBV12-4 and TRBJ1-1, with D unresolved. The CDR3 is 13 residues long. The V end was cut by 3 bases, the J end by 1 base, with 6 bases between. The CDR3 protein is CASSFGQNTEAFF. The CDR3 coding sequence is TGTGCCAGCAGTTTTGGGCAGAACACTGAAGCTTTCTTT.

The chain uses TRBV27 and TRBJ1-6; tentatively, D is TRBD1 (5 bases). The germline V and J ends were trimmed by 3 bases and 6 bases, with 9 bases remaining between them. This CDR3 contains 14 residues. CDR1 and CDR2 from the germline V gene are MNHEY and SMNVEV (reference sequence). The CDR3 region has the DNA TGTGCCAGCAGTTTCGACAGAACTAATTCACCCCTCCACTTT. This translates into CASSFDRTNSPLHF.

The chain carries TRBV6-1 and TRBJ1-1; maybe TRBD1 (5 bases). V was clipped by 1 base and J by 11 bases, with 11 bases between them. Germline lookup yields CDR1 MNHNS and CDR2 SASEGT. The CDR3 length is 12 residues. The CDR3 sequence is CASSEEGDRAFF. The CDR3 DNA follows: TGTGCCAGCAGTGAAGAAGGGGATCGGGCTTTCTTT.

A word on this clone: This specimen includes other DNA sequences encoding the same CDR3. This CDR3 is CASSLPGPNTEAFF. The DNA of the CDR3 is TGCGCCAGCAGCTTACCCGGTCCCAACACTGAAGCTTTCTTT. The chain carries TRBV5-1 and TRBJ1-1; D is undetermined. The CDR3 contains 14 residues. CDR1 and CDR2 (germline): SGHRS, YFSETQ. V was clipped by 2 bases and J by 2 bases, with 10 bases between them.

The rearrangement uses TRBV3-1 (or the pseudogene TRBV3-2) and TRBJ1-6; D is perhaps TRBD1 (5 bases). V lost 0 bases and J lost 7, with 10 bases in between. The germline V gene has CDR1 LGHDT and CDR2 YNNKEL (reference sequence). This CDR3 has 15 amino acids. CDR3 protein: CASSQESGYNSPLHF. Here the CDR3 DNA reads TGTGCCAGCAGCCAAGAATCAGGGTACAATTCACCCCTCCACTTT.

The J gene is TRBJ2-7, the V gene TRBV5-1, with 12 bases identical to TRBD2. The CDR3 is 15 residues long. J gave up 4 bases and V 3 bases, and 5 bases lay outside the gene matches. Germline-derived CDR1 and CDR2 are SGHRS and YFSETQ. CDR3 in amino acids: CASSSPTSGRYEQYF. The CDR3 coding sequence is TGCGCCAGCAGCTCCCCGACTAGCGGGAGATACGAGCAGTACTTC.

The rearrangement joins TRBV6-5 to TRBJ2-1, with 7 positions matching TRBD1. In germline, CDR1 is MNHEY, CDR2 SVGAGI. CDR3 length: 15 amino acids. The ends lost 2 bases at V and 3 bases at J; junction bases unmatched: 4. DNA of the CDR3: TGTGCCAGCAGTTACGACAGGGAAGGCTACAATGAGCAGTTCTTC. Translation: CASSYDREGYNEQFF.

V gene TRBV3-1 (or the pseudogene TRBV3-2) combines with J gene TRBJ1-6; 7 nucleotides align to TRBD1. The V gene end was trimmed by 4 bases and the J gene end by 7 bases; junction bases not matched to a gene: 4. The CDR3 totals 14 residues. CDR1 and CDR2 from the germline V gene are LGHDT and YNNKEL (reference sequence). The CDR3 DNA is TGTGCCAGCAGCCGGGACAGCCCAAATTCACCCCTCCACTTT. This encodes CASSRDSPNSPLHF.

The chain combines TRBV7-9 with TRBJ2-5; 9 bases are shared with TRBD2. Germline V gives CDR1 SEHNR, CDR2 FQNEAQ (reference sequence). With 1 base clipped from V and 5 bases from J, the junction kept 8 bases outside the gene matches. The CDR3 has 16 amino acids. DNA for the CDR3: TGTGCCAGCAGCTTAGGGGCGGGAGGGCCATTGGAGACCCAGTACTTC. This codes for CASSLGAGGPLETQYF.

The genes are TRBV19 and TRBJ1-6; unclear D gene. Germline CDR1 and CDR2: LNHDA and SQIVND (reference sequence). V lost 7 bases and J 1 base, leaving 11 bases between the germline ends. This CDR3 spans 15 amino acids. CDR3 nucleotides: TGTGCCAGTACTACATATGGTTCCTATAATTCACCCCTCCACTTT. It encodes CASTTYGSYNSPLHF.

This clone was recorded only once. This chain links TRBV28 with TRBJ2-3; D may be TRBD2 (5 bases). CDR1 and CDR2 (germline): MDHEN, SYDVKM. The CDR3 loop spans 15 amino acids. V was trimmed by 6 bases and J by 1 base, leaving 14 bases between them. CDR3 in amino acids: CASRMEVRGTDTQYF. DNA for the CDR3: TGTGCCAGCAGAATGGAGGTTAGGGGCACAGATACGCAGTATTTT. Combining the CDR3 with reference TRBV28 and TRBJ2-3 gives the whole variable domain DVKVTQSSRYLVKRTGEKVFLECVQDMDHENMFWYRQDPGLGLRLIYFSYDVKMKEKGDIPEGYSVSREKKERFSLILESASTNQTSMYLCASRMEVRGTDTQYFGPGTRLTVL.

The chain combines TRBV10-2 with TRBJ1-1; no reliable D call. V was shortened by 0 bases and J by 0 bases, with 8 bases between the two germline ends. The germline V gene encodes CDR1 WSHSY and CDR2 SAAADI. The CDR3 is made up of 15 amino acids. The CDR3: CASSESLGMNTEAFF. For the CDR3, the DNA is TGCGCCAGCAGTGAGTCCCTAGGTATGAACACTGAAGCTTTCTTT.